The entry below gives a single TCR beta chain sequence along with its context. Its target is unknown. The germline V gene has CDR1 ENHRY and CDR2 SYGVKD. This CDR3 is 16 amino acids long. Trimming left V 3 bases short and J 0 bases short, with 12 bases between. This specimen comes from a study of human thymus T cells. Study-wide findings and caveats: Within thymic and blood repertoires, V and J gene usage appeared to be biased. Related work found strong thymic repertoire overlap between unrelated individuals.

Corrective heart surgery yielded the resections from which the thymus tissue came. The sample donors, healthy Finnish infants, were having corrective surgery for congenital heart defects. The table came from immunoSEQ multiplex PCR; TCRdb's copy has only in-frame clones and leaves some out. This sample has some 130,000 clones, with 90% to 95% found just once. This TCR came from a boy under three years old with a congenital heart defect but otherwise immunologically healthy. The chain carries TRBV10-3 and TRBJ2-1; D is perhaps TRBD1 or TRBD2 (5 bases each). Sequencing was carried out using thymus tissue. In DNA, the CDR3 is TGTGCCATCAGTGATCCCGGGACCGACTCCTACAATGAGCAGTTCTTC. This encodes CAISDPGTDSYNEQFF.